This T cell receptor beta chain was obtained from a study of blood T cell repertoires in COVID-19. Measured with immunoSEQ multiplex PCR; TCRdb has only the in-frame clones, and not every one. The repertoire holds 340,000 or so clones, with 80% to 90% as singletons. The CDR3 length is 15 residues. Germline-derived CDR1 and CDR2 are MDHEN and SYDVKM. V gave up 2 bases and J gave up 0 bases; unmatched junction bases: 2. This clone was counted only a few times. Material for sequencing was peripheral blood. The origin of this receptor is a man aged 25-40 years with active or convalescent COVID-19. The gene calls are TRBV28 and TRBJ2-3, with 7 bases that match TRBD2. The CDR3 sequence: CASSLGGGSTDTQYF. In DNA form, the CDR3 reads TGTGCCAGCAGTTTAGGCGGGGGTAGCACAGATACGCAGTATTTT.